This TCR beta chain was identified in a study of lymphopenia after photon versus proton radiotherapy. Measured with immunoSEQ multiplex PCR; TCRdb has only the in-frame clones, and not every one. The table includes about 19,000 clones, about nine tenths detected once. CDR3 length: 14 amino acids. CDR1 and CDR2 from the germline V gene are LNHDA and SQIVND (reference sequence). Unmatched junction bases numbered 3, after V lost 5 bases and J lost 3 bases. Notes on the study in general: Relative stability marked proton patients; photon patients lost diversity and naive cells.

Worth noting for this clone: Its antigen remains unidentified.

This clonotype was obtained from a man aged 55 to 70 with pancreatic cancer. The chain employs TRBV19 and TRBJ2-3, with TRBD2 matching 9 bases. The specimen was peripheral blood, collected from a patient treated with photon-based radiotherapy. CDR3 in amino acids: CASSVGLATDTQYF. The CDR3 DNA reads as TGTGCCAGTAGTGTCGGACTAGCGACAGATACGCAGTATTTT.